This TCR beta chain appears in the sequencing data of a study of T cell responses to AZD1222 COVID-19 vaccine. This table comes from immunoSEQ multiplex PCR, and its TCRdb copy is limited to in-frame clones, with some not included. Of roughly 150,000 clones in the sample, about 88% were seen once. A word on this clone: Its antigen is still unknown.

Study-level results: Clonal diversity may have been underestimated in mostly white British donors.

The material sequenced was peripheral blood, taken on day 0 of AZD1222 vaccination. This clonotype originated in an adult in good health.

Written as DNA, the CDR3 is TGTGCCAGCAGCTTAGGACTAGCGGGGGAAGGAAATCCCTACGAGCAGTACTTC. Translating gives CASSLGLAGEGNPYEQYF. The chain couples TRBV7-2 to TRBJ2-7; 12 bases fit TRBD2. The CDR3 extends over 18 amino acids. V shed 1 base and J 2 bases; nucleotides not matched to a gene: 9. CDR1 is SGHTA and CDR2 is FQGNSA in the germline V gene.